This is a list of T cell receptor beta chains from one sample in a study of human T cells and chemical hapten exposure. Using its own MiXCR run on the RACE reads, TCRdb lists one record per CDR3 protein. Of some 120,000 distinct CDR3 sequences listed, over 10% were seen once; the top ten hold roughly 1.5%. This specimen consisted of whole blood, obtained in connection with sensitization to the hapten diphenylcyclopropenone (DPC). The receptors stem from a woman in her 50s with alopecia areata. Some clones in this sample may be carry-over from other donors' samples. CDR3s include the opening cysteine and the closing phenylalanine or tryptophan. Each record gives: clone size, D gene, J gene, V gene, CDR3 protein, CDR3 DNA. D genes are given only for firm matches. Not every row has a clone size; where given, it reads once, few, many or a size class.

clone_size: few
d_call: -
j_call: TRBJ2-1
v_call: TRBV6-2/TRBV6-3
cdr3_aa: CASSYSADSSSYNEQFF
cdr3_nt: TGTGCCAGCAGTTACTCGGCGGACAGCAGCTCCTACAATGAGCAGTTCTTC

clone_size: few
d_call: -
j_call: TRBJ2-1
v_call: TRBV13
cdr3_aa: CASSLRDIVAYNEQFF
cdr3_nt: TGTGCCAGCAGCCTCCGGGACATAGTGGCTTACAATGAGCAGTTCTTC

clone_size: many
d_call: -
j_call: TRBJ2-5
v_call: TRBV27
cdr3_aa: CASSLFGQRQKETQYF
cdr3_nt: TGTGCCAGCAGTTTATTTGGACAGAGACAAAAAGAGACCCAGTACTTC

clone_size: many
d_call: TRBD2
j_call: TRBJ2-4
v_call: TRBV12-3/TRBV12-4
cdr3_aa: CASSLAGGLARNIQYF
cdr3_nt: TGTGCCAGCAGTTTAGCCGGGGGACTAGCTCGAAACATTCAGTACTTC

clone_size: few
d_call: -
j_call: TRBJ2-5
v_call: TRBV25-1
cdr3_aa: CASSLVGAWETQYF
cdr3_nt: TGTGCCAGCAGTTTGGTTGGGGCCTGGGAGACCCAGTACTTC

clone_size: many
d_call: TRBD1
j_call: TRBJ2-3
v_call: TRBV18
cdr3_aa: CASSPRGQITDTQYF
cdr3_nt: TGTGCCAGCTCACCTAGGGGACAGATCACAGATACGCAGTATTTT

clone_size: many
d_call: -
j_call: TRBJ2-3
v_call: TRBV12-3/TRBV12-4
cdr3_aa: CASSAKGGSTDTQYF
cdr3_nt: TGTGCCAGCAGTGCAAAGGGGGGGAGCACAGATACGCAGTATTTT

clone_size: few
d_call: -
j_call: TRBJ2-1
v_call: TRBV27
cdr3_aa: CASSAYNEQFF
cdr3_nt: TGTGCCAGCAGCGCCTACAATGAGCAGTTCTTC

clone_size: many
d_call: -
j_call: TRBJ2-7
v_call: TRBV10-1
cdr3_aa: CASSGEGSYEQYF
cdr3_nt: TGCGCCAGCAGTGGTGAGGGGAGCTACGAGCAGTACTTC

clone_size: -
d_call: TRBD1
j_call: TRBJ1-1
v_call: TRBV2
cdr3_aa: CASIASGTVTTEAFF
cdr3_nt: TGTGCCAGCATTGCATCCGGGACAGTCACCACGGAAGCTTTCTTT

clone_size: few
d_call: TRBD1
j_call: TRBJ1-2
v_call: TRBV29-1
cdr3_aa: CSAGGGGYTF
cdr3_nt: TGCAGCGCAGGGGGCGGTGGCTACACCTTC

clone_size: few
d_call: -
j_call: TRBJ2-7
v_call: TRBV20-1
cdr3_aa: CSASSGGADTYEQYF
cdr3_nt: TGCAGTGCTAGCTCTGGCGGGGCAGATACCTACGAGCAGTACTTC

clone_size: few
d_call: TRBD1
j_call: TRBJ2-3
v_call: TRBV29-1
cdr3_aa: CSGRTGSSTDTQYF
cdr3_nt: TGCAGCGGCCGGACAGGGTCTAGCACAGATACGCAGTATTTT

clone_size: many
d_call: TRBD1
j_call: TRBJ2-7
v_call: TRBV6-5
cdr3_aa: CASSFYRGPYEQYF
cdr3_nt: TGTGCCAGCAGTTTCTACAGGGGACCCTACGAGCAGTACTTC

clone_size: -
d_call: TRBD1
j_call: TRBJ2-5
v_call: TRBV29-1
cdr3_aa: CSVRQGRETQYF
cdr3_nt: TGCAGCGTACGACAGGGTCGGGAGACCCAGTACTTC

clone_size: -
d_call: -
j_call: TRBJ1-2
v_call: TRBV5-1
cdr3_aa: CASSFDGLNYGYTF
cdr3_nt: TGCGCCAGCAGCTTCGACGGTCTTAACTATGGCTACACCTTC

clone_size: -
d_call: -
j_call: TRBJ2-2
v_call: TRBV2
cdr3_aa: CASSSRGDTGELFF
cdr3_nt: TGTGCCAGCAGTAGCAGAGGCGACACCGGGGAGCTGTTTTTT

clone_size: few
d_call: -
j_call: TRBJ1-1
v_call: TRBV2
cdr3_aa: CASSPRWVANTEAFF
cdr3_nt: TGTGCCAGCAGTCCTAGATGGGTTGCGAACACTGAAGCTTTCTTT

clone_size: once
d_call: TRBD2
j_call: TRBJ2-5
v_call: TRBV7-2
cdr3_aa: CASSSTSGRAPPETQYF
cdr3_nt: TGTGCCAGCAGTTCCACTAGCGGGAGGGCCCCACCAGAGACCCAGTACTTC

clone_size: many
d_call: TRBD2
j_call: TRBJ2-7
v_call: TRBV4-2
cdr3_aa: CASSQVRSGGAIEQYF
cdr3_nt: TGTGCCAGCAGCCAAGTCCGTAGCGGGGGGGCGATTGAGCAGTACTTC

clone_size: -
d_call: -
j_call: TRBJ2-7
v_call: TRBV6-1
cdr3_aa: CASSEAQGRGLQYF
cdr3_nt: TGTGCCAGCAGTGAAGCGCAAGGCAGGGGACTGCAGTACTTC

clone_size: many
d_call: TRBD1
j_call: TRBJ1-5
v_call: TRBV18
cdr3_aa: CASHPGQVRDQPQHF
cdr3_nt: TGTGCCAGCCATCCGGGACAGGTACGCGATCAGCCCCAGCATTTT

clone_size: many
d_call: TRBD1
j_call: TRBJ2-7
v_call: TRBV29-1
cdr3_aa: CSVDPGQGLREQYF
cdr3_nt: TGCAGCGTGGATCCGGGACAGGGATTGAGGGAGCAGTACTTC

clone_size: -
d_call: TRBD1
j_call: TRBJ1-4
v_call: TRBV7-7
cdr3_aa: CASSLGTGGNEKLFF
cdr3_nt: TGTGCTAGCAGCTTAGGGACAGGGGGAAATGAAAAACTGTTTTTT

clone_size: many
d_call: -
j_call: TRBJ2-2
v_call: TRBV7-6
cdr3_aa: CASTPGEAYTGELFF
cdr3_nt: TGTGCCAGCACCCCGGGGGAGGCCTACACCGGGGAGCTGTTTTTT

clone_size: -
d_call: -
j_call: TRBJ2-1
v_call: TRBV7-9
cdr3_aa: CASSFRGPTTNEQFF
cdr3_nt: TGTGCCAGCAGCTTCCGGGGACCCACAACCAATGAGCAGTTCTTC

clone_size: many
d_call: TRBD1
j_call: TRBJ1-5
v_call: TRBV28
cdr3_aa: CASSFLRDRADQPQHF
cdr3_nt: TGTGCCAGCAGTTTCCTAAGGGACAGGGCGGATCAGCCCCAGCATTTT

clone_size: medium-sized
d_call: -
j_call: TRBJ1-2
v_call: TRBV29-1
cdr3_aa: CSVTDAKYGYTF
cdr3_nt: TGCAGCGTTACCGACGCCAAATATGGCTACACCTTC

clone_size: many
d_call: -
j_call: TRBJ1-1
v_call: TRBV12-3/TRBV12-4
cdr3_aa: CASSFRSGYTEAFF
cdr3_nt: TGTGCCAGCAGTTTTCGGTCAGGGTACACTGAAGCTTTCTTT

clone_size: -
d_call: -
j_call: TRBJ2-3
v_call: TRBV20-1
cdr3_aa: CSARDPGTDTQYF
cdr3_nt: TGCAGTGCTAGAGATCCGGGGACCGATACGCAGTATTTT

clone_size: -
d_call: -
j_call: TRBJ2-7
v_call: TRBV28
cdr3_aa: CASSLSGGPAYEQYF
cdr3_nt: TGTGCCAGCAGTTTATCCGGAGGACCTGCCTACGAGCAGTACTTC

clone_size: few
d_call: TRBD2
j_call: TRBJ2-7
v_call: TRBV28
cdr3_aa: CASSLSTSGGALAKQYF
cdr3_nt: TGTGCCAGCAGTTTATCCACTAGCGGGGGGGCACTTGCCAAGCAGTACTTC

clone_size: few
d_call: TRBD1
j_call: TRBJ1-1
v_call: TRBV5-1
cdr3_aa: CASNPRTGGTEAFF
cdr3_nt: TGCGCCAGCAACCCCAGGACAGGTGGCACTGAAGCTTTCTTT

clone_size: -
d_call: -
j_call: TRBJ2-7
v_call: TRBV6-5
cdr3_aa: CASSSSASSYEQYF
cdr3_nt: TGTGCCAGCAGTTCTTCAGCGAGCTCCTACGAGCAGTACTTC

clone_size: few
d_call: TRBD1
j_call: TRBJ1-1
v_call: TRBV4-1
cdr3_aa: CASSQGTGGGTEAFF
cdr3_nt: TGCGCCAGCAGCCAAGGGACAGGGGGAGGCACTGAAGCTTTCTTT

clone_size: few
d_call: -
j_call: TRBJ1-2
v_call: TRBV4-2
cdr3_aa: CASSQGRVENYGYTF
cdr3_nt: TGTGCCAGCAGCCAAGGACGGGTTGAAAACTATGGCTACACCTTC

clone_size: -
d_call: -
j_call: TRBJ2-2
v_call: TRBV5-1
cdr3_aa: CASSLAGTPNTGELFF
cdr3_nt: TGCGCCAGCAGCTTGGCCGGGACGCCGAACACCGGGGAGCTGTTTTTT

clone_size: many
d_call: TRBD2
j_call: TRBJ2-1
v_call: TRBV5-1
cdr3_aa: CASKGSSGTYNEQFF
cdr3_nt: TGCGCCAGCAAAGGCTCGAGCGGGACTTACAATGAGCAGTTCTTC

clone_size: few
d_call: -
j_call: TRBJ2-7
v_call: TRBV6-5
cdr3_aa: CASSYSLGAKGEQYF
cdr3_nt: TGTGCCAGCAGTTACTCGTTGGGGGCCAAGGGCGAGCAGTACTTC

clone_size: -
d_call: TRBD1
j_call: TRBJ1-1
v_call: TRBV2
cdr3_aa: CASAGTGNTEAFF
cdr3_nt: TGTGCCAGCGCCGGGACAGGGAACACTGAAGCTTTCTTT

clone_size: few
d_call: -
j_call: TRBJ1-5
v_call: TRBV5-1
cdr3_aa: CASSLGVGNQPQHF
cdr3_nt: TGCGCCAGCAGCCTAGGGGTGGGCAATCAGCCCCAGCATTTT

clone_size: -
d_call: -
j_call: TRBJ2-6
v_call: TRBV6-4
cdr3_aa: CASSDSANSGANVLTF
cdr3_nt: TGTGCCAGCAGTGACTCGGCCAACTCTGGGGCCAACGTCCTGACTTTC

clone_size: few
d_call: TRBD1
j_call: TRBJ1-1
v_call: TRBV18
cdr3_aa: CASSPSEMGQGGTEAFF
cdr3_nt: TGTGCCAGCTCACCATCAGAAATGGGACAGGGCGGCACTGAAGCTTTCTTT

clone_size: -
d_call: -
j_call: TRBJ2-7
v_call: TRBV7-2
cdr3_aa: CASTPDGNEQYF
cdr3_nt: TGTGCCAGCACGCCCGATGGGAACGAGCAGTACTTC

clone_size: -
d_call: TRBD1
j_call: TRBJ2-7
v_call: TRBV5-1
cdr3_aa: CASSLQDRVYEQYF
cdr3_nt: TGCGCCAGCAGCTTGCAGGACAGGGTCTACGAGCAGTACTTC

clone_size: many
d_call: -
j_call: TRBJ1-5
v_call: TRBV6-6
cdr3_aa: CASTVGLGGRNQPQHF
cdr3_nt: TGTGCCAGCACGGTGGGGTTAGGGGGACGGAATCAGCCCCAGCATTTT

clone_size: -
d_call: TRBD1
j_call: TRBJ1-1
v_call: TRBV6-4
cdr3_aa: CASSYRGWGTEAFF
cdr3_nt: TGTGCCAGCAGTTACAGGGGATGGGGCACTGAAGCTTTCTTT

clone_size: many
d_call: TRBD2
j_call: TRBJ2-3
v_call: TRBV4-3
cdr3_aa: CASSQGLAGVGDTQYF
cdr3_nt: TGCGCCAGCAGCCAAGGTCTGGCGGGGGTGGGAGATACGCAGTATTTT

clone_size: -
d_call: -
j_call: TRBJ2-4
v_call: TRBV29-1
cdr3_aa: CSVERAGEIQYF
cdr3_nt: TGCAGCGTTGAAAGGGCAGGAGAGATTCAGTACTTC

clone_size: many
d_call: -
j_call: TRBJ1-2
v_call: TRBV24-1
cdr3_aa: CATSEPAPNYGYTF
cdr3_nt: TGTGCCACCAGTGAGCCCGCTCCAAACTATGGCTACACCTTC

clone_size: many
d_call: TRBD1
j_call: TRBJ1-5
v_call: TRBV28
cdr3_aa: CATRDRSNQPQHF
cdr3_nt: TGTGCCACCCGGGACAGGAGCAATCAGCCCCAGCATTTT

clone_size: few
d_call: TRBD1
j_call: TRBJ2-5
v_call: TRBV7-9
cdr3_aa: CASSFGQGRGETQYF
cdr3_nt: TGTGCCAGCAGCTTTGGACAGGGGAGAGGAGAGACCCAGTACTTC

clone_size: many
d_call: -
j_call: TRBJ1-4
v_call: TRBV18
cdr3_aa: CASSPAGASSNEKLFF
cdr3_nt: TGTGCCAGCTCACCGGCAGGGGCCTCCTCTAATGAAAAACTGTTTTTT

clone_size: few
d_call: -
j_call: TRBJ2-5
v_call: TRBV6-2/TRBV6-3
cdr3_aa: CASSYPPGSAWSKETQYF
cdr3_nt: TGTGCCAGCAGTTACCCTCCAGGTTCCGCGTGGTCGAAAGAGACCCAGTACTTC

clone_size: many
d_call: -
j_call: TRBJ2-1
v_call: TRBV28
cdr3_aa: CASSFSDNEQFF
cdr3_nt: TGTGCCAGCAGTTTTTCAGATAATGAGCAGTTCTTC

clone_size: -
d_call: TRBD2
j_call: TRBJ2-5
v_call: TRBV5-1
cdr3_aa: CASSSSGTSGSLETQYF
cdr3_nt: TGCGCCAGCAGCTCCTCCGGGACTAGCGGGAGTTTAGAGACCCAGTACTTC

clone_size: many
d_call: TRBD2
j_call: TRBJ2-2
v_call: TRBV11-2
cdr3_aa: CASSPGTSGSNTGELFF
cdr3_nt: TGTGCCAGCAGCCCCGGGACTAGCGGGAGCAACACCGGGGAGCTGTTTTTT

clone_size: many
d_call: -
j_call: TRBJ2-2
v_call: TRBV18
cdr3_aa: CASSPWDITTSGELFF
cdr3_nt: TGTGCCAGCTCACCATGGGACATAACCACCTCCGGGGAGCTGTTTTTT